This TCR beta chain was documented in a study of blood T cell repertoires in COVID-19. Only one count was recorded for this clone. The CDR3 runs 17 residues. Trimming shortened V by 0 bases and J by 1 base, and 13 bases separated the two germline ends. Libraries were prepared by immunoSEQ multiplex PCR; TCRdb keeps only in-frame clonotypes and omits some of them. The sample lists approximately 380,000 clones, roughly 91% occurring once. This chain connects TRBV23-1 to TRBJ2-4; D is perhaps TRBD2 (6 bases). TRBV23-1 is an ORF; its function is uncertain. This receptor was obtained from a young woman who had recovered from COVID-19. Material: PBMCs or T cells enriched from blood (not recorded which). DNA of the CDR3: TGCGCCAGCAGTCAATCCTCTCGGAGGGCGGCCAAAAACATTCAGTACTTC. Its translation is CASSQSSRRAAKNIQYF.